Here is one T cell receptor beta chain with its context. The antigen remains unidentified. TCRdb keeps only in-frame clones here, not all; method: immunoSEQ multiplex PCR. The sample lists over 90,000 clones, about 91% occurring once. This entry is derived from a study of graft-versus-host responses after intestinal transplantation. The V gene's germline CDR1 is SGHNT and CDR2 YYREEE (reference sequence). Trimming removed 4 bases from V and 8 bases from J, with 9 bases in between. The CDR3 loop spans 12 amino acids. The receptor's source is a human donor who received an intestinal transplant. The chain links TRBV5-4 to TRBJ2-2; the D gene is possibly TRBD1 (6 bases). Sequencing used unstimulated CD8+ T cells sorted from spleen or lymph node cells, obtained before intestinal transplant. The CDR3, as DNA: TGTGCCAGCAGCCTGGGGGCGGGGGAGCTGTTTTTT. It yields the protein CASSLGAGELFF.